The next 31 T cell receptor beta chains were all read from a single sample in a study of regulatory T cells in long-lasting Graves disease. Regarding time point: persistent/refractory GD, antithyroid drugs over 5 years with positive TRAb. From PBMCs, RNA was extracted and then used to make the TCR library. Arm-PCR with iRepertoire HTBI primers amplified the CDR3 regions for these TCR beta libraries. TCRdb reprocessed the multiplex PCR reads with MiXCR, giving one entry per CDR3 protein. In the table there are 300,000 to 350,000 distinct CDR3 sequences, around a fifth of which are singletons. Sequencing used peripheral blood mononuclear cells (PBMCs), obtained when the disease was refractory, from a patient treated with antithyroid drugs. The receptor set was obtained from a female donor with Graves disease.

This clonotype appeared a few times. The V and J genes are TRBV6-2 or TRBV6-3 and TRBJ1-1; 11 bases map to TRBD1. Germline CDR1 reads MNHEY; CDR2 reads SVGEGT. CDR3 length: 17 amino acids. V lost 1 base, J lost 2 bases, and 6 bases stayed unmatched. The CDR3 protein is CASSYFPGQGVNTEAFF. In DNA, the CDR3 is TGTGCCAGCAGTTACTTTCCGGGACAGGGGGTCAACACTGAAGCTTTCTTT.

The sample holds many counts of this clonotype. The chain uses TRBV11-3 and TRBJ1-1, with D perhaps matching TRBD1 (5 bases). V was cut by 3 bases and J by 6 bases, with 8 bases left in between. The CDR3 is 12 amino acids. Germline V gene lookup returns CDR1 SGHNT and CDR2 YENEEA. This CDR3 reads CASSFGTSEAFF. The CDR3 DNA reads as TGTGCCAGCAGCTTTGGGACGTCTGAAGCTTTCTTT.

This clonotype was recorded at least ten times. CDR3 DNA: TGTGCCAGCAGTTGGGGACTTGTCGAAGCCGGGGAGCTGTTTTTT. Translated: CASSWGLVEAGELFF. The chain uses TRBV2 and TRBJ2-2; a possible D gene is TRBD2 (6 bases). This CDR3 spans 15 amino acids. In germline, CDR1 is SNHLY, CDR2 FYNNEI. Trimming stripped 5 bases from V and 6 bases from J, with 16 bases between.

The gene calls are TRBV20-1 and TRBJ1-6; the match to TRBD1 covers 7 bases. CDR3 length equals 14 residues. Germline V CDR1 and CDR2: DFQATT, SNEGSKA (reference sequence). With 7 bases clipped from V and 7 bases from J, the junction kept 10 bases outside the gene matches. The CDR3 DNA sequence: TGCAGTGGACGGGGCGGGACAGTAAATTCACCCCTCCACTTT. This codes for CSGRGGTVNSPLHF.

This clonotype was counted ten times or more. The chain carries TRBV12-3 or TRBV12-4 and TRBJ1-1; 7 positions match TRBD1. The CDR3 length is 15 residues. J was trimmed by 6 bases and V by 2 bases; bases with no gene match: 9. The CDR3 region is CASSLTSGTVSEAFF. As DNA, the CDR3 is TGTGCCAGCAGTTTAACGTCCGGGACAGTTTCTGAAGCTTTCTTT.

This clonotype has a handful of counts. The chain links TRBV28 to TRBJ2-7; D perhaps matches TRBD2 (5 bases). This CDR3 is built from 18 residues. Trimming pared 6 bases from V and 1 base from J, leaving 25 bases between. Germline CDR1 reads MDHEN; CDR2 reads SYDVKM. In nucleotides, the CDR3 is TGTGCCAGCAGCCCCTTCCATCCAGGAGGCTATAGGTCCTACGAGCAGTACTTC. Its protein is CASSPFHPGGYRSYEQYF. Using reference TRBV28 and TRBJ2-7 for the parts outside the CDR3, the full variable domain is DVKVTQSSRYLVKRTGEKVFLECVQDMDHENMFWYRQDPGLGLRLIYFSYDVKMKEKGDIPEGYSVSREKKERFSLILESASTNQTSMYLCASSPFHPGGYRSYEQYFGPGTRLTVT.

With regard to this clonotype: Compared with germline, one end of the junction differs, possibly owing to a read error. The rearrangement uses TRBV4-1 and TRBJ1-1; no clear D gene. This CDR3 is 12 amino acids long. Germline CDR1 and CDR2: MGHRA and YSYEKL. Here the CDR3 reads CASSEESIEAFF. As DNA, the CDR3 is TGCGCCAGCAGCGAAGAGAGCATTGAGGCTTTCTTT.

This clonotype showed up just a few times. The CDR3 loop is CASSADLARETQYF. The CDR3 nucleotides read TGTGCCAGCAGCGCCGACTTAGCTCGGGAGACCCAGTACTTC. This rearrangement joins TRBV7-9 to TRBJ2-5; D is uncertain. V was cut by 5 bases and J by 5 bases, with 15 bases left in between. Germline CDR1 SEHNR, CDR2 FQNEAQ (reference sequence). CDR3 length equals 14 residues.

This clonotype turned up a few times. This chain uses TRBV7-2 with TRBJ1-6; no reliable D call. V lost 1 base to trimming and J lost 8 bases, with 9 bases between them. The CDR3 is 14 residues long. Germline V gene sequence: CDR1 SGHTA, CDR2 FQGNSA. This CDR3 reads CASSLDRTYSPLHF. The DNA of the CDR3 is TGTGCCAGCAGCTTAGATCGAACCTATTCACCCCTCCACTTT.

This clonotype was seen ten or more times. The chain couples TRBV5-6 to TRBJ1-2; 7 positions agree with TRBD1. This CDR3 spans 14 amino acids. V lost 2 bases, J lost 8 bases, and 9 bases stayed unmatched. CDR1 SGHDT and CDR2 YYEEEE come from the germline V gene. CDR3 coding DNA: TGTGCCAGCAGCTTACCGACAGGGTCTATGGGCTACACCTTC. It encodes CASSLPTGSMGYTF.

This chain uses TRBV3-1 with TRBJ2-7; TRBD1 matches at 10 bases. J gave up 4 bases and V 2 bases, and 2 bases lay outside the gene matches. The CDR3 length is 14 residues. Germline values: CDR1 LGHDT, CDR2 YNNKEL (reference sequence). CDR3 residues: CASSQPGQGYEQYF. For the CDR3, the DNA is TGTGCCAGCAGCCAACCGGGACAGGGGTACGAGCAGTACTTC.

This clonotype was counted ten times or more. The chain carries TRBV6-5 and TRBJ1-5, with D tentatively TRBD1 (6 bases). CDR1 and CDR2 (germline): MNHEY, SVGAGI. The ends were cut back, 0 bases at V and 3 bases at J, with 9 bases in the middle. The CDR3 runs 15 residues. As DNA, the CDR3 is TGTGCCAGCAGTTACTCCGGGGACAACAATCAGCCCCAGCATTTT. Translation gives CASSYSGDNNQPQHF.

This clonotype was seen repeatedly, ten times or more. CDR3 nucleotide sequence: TGTGCCAGCAAAAACCGACAGGGGGAATATGGCTACACCTTC. Translated, it gives CASKNRQGEYGYTF. The V call is TRBV12-3 or TRBV12-4, the J call TRBJ1-2; 9 bases match TRBD1. This CDR3 spans 14 amino acids. V was clipped by 7 bases and J by 5 bases; unmatched bases: 8.

The sample holds one count of this clonotype. The chain couples TRBV3-1 to TRBJ2-5; 8 bases match TRBD1. CDR3 length: 14 amino acids. V lost 5 bases, J lost 2 bases, and 4 bases stayed unmatched. Germline CDR1 LGHDT, CDR2 YNNKEL (reference sequence). The CDR3 DNA follows: TGTGCCAGCAGCGAGGGACAGGAGCAAGAGACCCAGTACTTC. Translating gives CASSEGQEQETQYF.

This clonotype was counted ten times or more. The rearrangement links TRBV5-1 to TRBJ1-1; weak D call: TRBD1 (5 bases). Germline CDR1 is SGHRS and CDR2 is YFSETQ. V dropped 0 bases and J dropped 3 bases, with 15 bases sitting between them. The CDR3 spans 16 residues. CDR3 residues: CASSLGGDPLDTEAFF. DNA of the CDR3: TGCGCCAGCAGCTTGGGAGGGGATCCTCTGGACACTGAAGCTTTCTTT.

This clonotype was counted many times. The CDR3 is CASCPGGDYGYTF. The CDR3 coding sequence is TGTGCCAGCTGTCCCGGAGGGGACTATGGCTACACCTTC. The chain couples TRBV6-1 to TRBJ1-2; TRBD1 is a possible D gene (5 bases). The V end lost 8 bases, the J end lost 3 bases, and 13 bases lay between the germline ends. This CDR3 has 13 residues. Germline V gives CDR1 MNHNS, CDR2 SASEGT.

This clonotype was seen many times. The rearrangement links TRBV28 to TRBJ2-5, with 12 bases that match TRBD2. The germline CDR1 and CDR2 sequences are MDHEN and SYDVKM. The ends lost 3 bases at V and 2 bases at J; junction bases unmatched: 7. The CDR3 covers 17 residues. The CDR3 DNA is TGTGCCAGCAGTTTCGGACTAGCGGGAAACCAGCAAGAGACCCAGTACTTC. It encodes CASSFGLAGNQQETQYF.

To note about this clonotype: A much larger clone sits a single nucleotide away, making a read error possible. The chain carries TRBV7-9 and TRBJ1-4; D unclear. The CDR3 loop spans 13 amino acids. The germline gives CDR1 SEHNR, CDR2 FQNEAQ (reference sequence). For the CDR3, the DNA is TGTGCCAGCAGCTTCCGAACTAATGAAAAACTGCTTTTT. As protein: CASSFRTNEKLLF.

This clonotype turned up a few times. J is TRBJ2-5 and V is TRBV6-9; TRBD1 matches at 8 bases. The ends lost 4 bases at V and 2 bases at J; junction bases unmatched: 9. The CDR3 contains 16 residues. Germline CDR1 MNHGY, CDR2 SVAAGI. The chain's CDR3 is CASSFHPDRDQETQYF. In DNA, the CDR3 is TGTGCCAGCAGTTTCCACCCGGACAGGGATCAAGAGACCCAGTACTTC.

A note on this clonotype: The junction departs from the called germline gene at one end, perhaps through a read error. The chain has TRBV11-2 and TRBJ2-5; no clear D. The length of the CDR3 is 16 residues. Looked up from germline, CDR1 is SGHAT and CDR2 is FQNNGV. The CDR3 sequence is CASSQSPGPFGETQYF. CDR3 nucleotides: TGCGCCAGCAGCCAAAGCCCCGGGCCGTTCGGGGAGACCCAGTACTTC. Combining the CDR3 with reference TRBV11-2 and TRBJ2-5 gives the whole variable domain EAGVAQSPRYKIIEKRQSVAFWCNPISGHATLYWYQQILGQGPKLLIQFQNNGVVDDSQLPKDRFSAERLKGVDSTLKIQPAKLEDSAVYLCASSQSPGPFGETQYFGPGTRLLVL.

This clonotype was counted at least ten times. This chain links TRBV10-3 with TRBJ2-5; 15 bases agree with TRBD2. The CDR3 loop spans 18 amino acids. J lost 5 bases, V lost 4 bases, and 11 bases had no gene match. Germline V gives CDR1 ENHRY, CDR2 SYGVKD. The CDR3 nucleotides are TGTGCCATCAGTGCGCTTTGGACTAGCGGGAGGGAGGAGGAGACCCAGTACTTC. Protein: CAISALWTSGREEETQYF.

The V and J genes are TRBV19 and TRBJ1-1; TRBD1 agrees at 9 bases. In germline, CDR1 is LNHDA, CDR2 SQIVND (reference sequence). V shed 4 bases and J 4 bases; nucleotides not matched to a gene: 7. This CDR3 is built from 15 residues. The CDR3 DNA follows: TGTGCCAGTAGTACGAGGACAGGGGCAAGCACTGAAGCTTTCTTT. Amino acid sequence: CASSTRTGASTEAFF.

This clonotype was counted a few times. This chain links TRBV5-1 with TRBJ2-2, with D tentatively TRBD2 (7 bases). Trimming took off 3 bases at V and 7 bases at J, with 22 bases between the two ends. The CDR3 is made up of 17 amino acids. Germline CDR1 is SGHRS and CDR2 is YFSETQ. CDR3 DNA sequence: TGCGCCAGCAGCTCTACACAGGGACTAAGTAAGGGCGGGGAGCTGTTTTTT. It specifies CASSSTQGLSKGGELFF.

The chain uses TRBV20-1 and TRBJ2-4, with TRBD1 matching 12 bases. The J segment lost 2 bases and the V segment lost 6 bases, leaving 11 bases of the junction unmatched. Per germline, CDR1 DFQATT and CDR2 SNEGSKA (reference sequence). CDR3 size: 17 residues. CDR3 nucleotide sequence: TGCAGTGCCCGAAAAGTGGGGACAGGGGGCCCCAAAAACATTCAGTACTTC. Residues: CSARKVGTGGPKNIQYF.

V is TRBV19 and J is TRBJ1-1; D perhaps matches TRBD1 (5 bases). Trimming left V 6 bases short and J 5 bases short, with 16 bases between. The CDR3 is made up of 14 amino acids. Germline CDR1 is LNHDA and CDR2 is SQIVND (reference sequence). The CDR3 here is CASSYRKVGTEAFF. As DNA, the CDR3 is TGTGCCAGTAGCTACAGGAAAGTTGGTACTGAAGCTTTCTTT. The full variable domain, completed using reference TRBV19 and TRBJ1-1, is DGGITQSPKYLFRKEGQNVTLSCEQNLNHDAMYWYRQDPGQGLRLIYYSQIVNDFQKGDIAEGYSVSREKKESFPLTVTSAQKNPTAFYLCASSYRKVGTEAFFGQGTRLTVV.

This clonotype was seen only a few times. J is TRBJ1-3 and V is TRBV27; possible D gene TRBD1, 5 bases. V was clipped by 4 bases and J by 2 bases, with 18 bases between them. This CDR3 comprises 17 residues. Germline V lookup: CDR1 MNHEY, CDR2 SMNVEV (reference sequence). The CDR3 DNA reads as TGTGCCAGCAGTTCCGGCTCCAGGGTTCTCCCTGGAAACACCATATATTTT. Protein: CASSSGSRVLPGNTIYF.

This clonotype was counted ten times or more. This chain connects TRBV24-1 to TRBJ1-4; D is undetermined. V lost 6 bases, J lost 5 bases, and 9 bases lay in between. This CDR3 comprises 13 residues. Germline V gene lookup returns CDR1 KGHDR and CDR2 SFDVKD. CDR3 loop: CATSRRNNEKLFF. In DNA form, the CDR3 reads TGTGCCACCAGTCGAAGAAACAATGAAAAACTGTTTTTT.

The chain is built from TRBV10-1 and TRBJ1-1; a possible D gene is TRBD1 (5 bases). Germline V lookup: CDR1 WNHNN, CDR2 SYGVQD (reference sequence). Trimming pared 3 bases from V and 6 bases from J, leaving 14 bases between. The CDR3 runs to 14 residues. In nucleotides, the CDR3 is TGCGCCAGCAGTGATAAAACCAGGGTTTCTGAAGCTTTCTTT. Its translation: CASSDKTRVSEAFF.

There are a few counts of this clonotype. The genes are TRBV6-9 and TRBJ2-7, with TRBD1 matching over 8 bases. The CDR3 extends over 13 amino acids. Germline V gene data show CDR1 as MNHGY and CDR2 as SVAAGI. After removal of 4 bases from V and 6 bases from J, the junction contained 5 bases not matched to a gene. This CDR3 is CASSWNDRGEQYF. As DNA, the CDR3 is TGTGCCAGCAGTTGGAACGACAGGGGCGAGCAGTACTTC.

This clonotype was observed many times. This chain connects TRBV12-3 or TRBV12-4 to TRBJ1-1, with D uncertain. This CDR3 region has 11 residues. V shed 5 bases and J shed 2 bases, with 3 bases lying between them. CDR3 loop: CASSINTEAFF. In DNA form, the CDR3 reads TGTGCCAGCAGTATAAACACTGAAGCTTTCTTT.

This clonotype was seen ten or more times. V usage is TRBV27 and J usage is TRBJ1-2, with D perhaps TRBD1 (5 bases). The germline gives CDR1 MNHEY, CDR2 SMNVEV (reference sequence). V was trimmed by 6 bases and J by 1 base, leaving 15 bases between them. This CDR3 has 15 residues. CDR3 region: CASSPLLGGNYGYTF. The CDR3 bases are TGTGCCAGCAGCCCTCTCTTGGGGGGTAACTATGGCTACACCTTC.